Listed below are T cell receptor beta chains from one sample, sequenced in a study of T cells in Graves' hyperthyroidism and ophthalmopathy. One entry per CDR3 protein, called by TCRdb with MiXCR from the multiplex PCR reads. The sample has 250,000 to 400,000 distinct CDR3 sequences, roughly an eighth seen once. Sequencing input: blood. The receptors were gathered from a woman aged 40 to 50 with Graves' ophthalmopathy. Each CDR3 is given with its conserved first and last residue. The order of the fields is CDR3 length, V gene, CDR3 protein.

16	TRBV3-1	CASSPSWRDNTDTQYF
16	TRBV28	CASSPNPGTRIDGYTF
13	TRBV27	CASSQRDLETQYF
12	TRBV14	CASSQRDREAFF
13	TRBV3-1	CASGTGGNYEQYF
15	TRBV27	CASSLYGGYNQPQHF
15	TRBV5-1	CASSKGTGGGYEQYF
11	TRBV19	CASRGGRRQFF
14	TRBV6-5	CASSSQQGNYEQYF
15	TRBV28	CASRTHPGTGDGYTF
16	TRBV15	CATSRVGAGGGRELFF
14	TRBV2	CASRRTVTKNIQYF
14	TRBV5-1	CASSPTNRGNEQYF
16	TRBV7-9	CASSLRGSTVNNEQFF
15	TRBV14	CASSQDLSSYNEQFF
15	TRBV30	CAWSVGGSGGTEAFF
15	TRBV4-1	CASSHSGPQGETQYF
16	TRBV5-4	CASSSRRGGDYNEQFF
14	TRBV12-5	CASGLARSGGEQFF
13	TRBV6-1	CASSPGPYNEQFF
15	TRBV18	CASSPLAGYMDEQFF
14	TRBV30	CAWSGRGGTGELFF
13	TRBV18	CASSTTGDTEAFF
16	TRBV7-2	CASSLAILGRDTEAFF
15	TRBV5-5	CASSLAATDNTEAFF
15	TRBV20-1	CSASPRGGTNEKLFF
14	TRBV30	CAWSERMWAGGQYF
14	TRBV2	CASSDGYSVQPQHF
14	TRBV18	CASSPWGALYEQYF
13	TRBV18	CASSPTSPPGQFF
12	TRBV20-1	CSAETGVDTQYF
14	TRBV10-2	CASSESNGNQPQHF
14	TRBV28	CASSLTVPPYEQYF
15	TRBV20-1	CSARDLAGGPYEQYF
16	TRBV24-1	CATSGPGREPYNEQFF
17	TRBV25-1	CASSDPPGSPTAPRQYF
15	TRBV11-2	CASSLGLAGNYEQYF
19	TRBV7-9	CASSLLGTGDVSGVNVLTF
16	TRBV19	CASSMRRTSGYNEQFF
17	TRBV28	CASSLLGLAGGPDTQYF
15	TRBV20-1	CSATRQGMWDTEAFF